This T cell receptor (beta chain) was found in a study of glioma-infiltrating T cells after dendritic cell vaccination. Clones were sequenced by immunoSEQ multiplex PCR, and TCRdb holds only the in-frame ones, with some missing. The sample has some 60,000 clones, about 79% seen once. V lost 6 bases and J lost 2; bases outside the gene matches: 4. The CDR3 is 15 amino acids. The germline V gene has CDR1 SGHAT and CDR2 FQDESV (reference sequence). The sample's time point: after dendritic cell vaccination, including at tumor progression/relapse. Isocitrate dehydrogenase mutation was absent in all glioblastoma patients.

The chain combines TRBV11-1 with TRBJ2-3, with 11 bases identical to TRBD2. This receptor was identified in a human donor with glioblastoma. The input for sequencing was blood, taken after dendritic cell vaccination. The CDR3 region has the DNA TGTGCCAGCAGTTTACTAGCGGGGGACACAGATACGCAGTATTTT. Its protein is CASSLLAGDTDTQYF.